This TCR beta chain was profiled in a study of shared clonotypes between healthy human individuals (dated by TCRdb to the early 2020s). Notes on the research overall: The cohort comprised a couple of women and a few men aged 18 to 49 years. For each donor, three plates each were used for CD4 naive and CD4 memory, two plates were used for CD8 naive, and one plate was used for CD8 memory. To estimate repertoire size and how much clonotypes are shared between individuals, the study performed deep sequencing of blood TCR repertoires from roughly five healthy adults. Different laboratories and diverse techniques were used to prepare libraries and sequence TCR repertoires, to increase sequencing depth and limit assay-specific biases. Between about 0.85 and 9.5 billion PBMCs per donor were obtained by leukapheresis. General conclusions and limits of the study: Sampling was restricted to blood, and TCR repertoires in tissue are likely to differ from TCR repertoires in blood. Based on pairwise subsampling, the degree of clonotype sharing among donors was expected to be affected by sequencing depth. When a handful of donors were compared, the shared fraction of clonotypes was around 5.1% for naive CD4, over 3% for naive CD8, 2.3% for memory CD4, and 0.35% to 0.4% for memory CD8. Even with the large sequencing depth, rarefaction of the sorted-subset datasets indicated that sequencing was incomplete. Naive subsets generally had larger estimated clonotype richness than memory subsets. Because the study included only a small number of donors, the genetic and exposure-history diversity represented was limited. Clonotypes shared by all four sorted-subset donors showed higher generation probabilities than non-shared clonotypes.

About this clone itself: This clone's antigen is unknown. Per-base qualities were not stored, and no clone one base away is much larger.

TCR CDR3 regions were amplified from genomic DNA by multiplex PCR using the deep immunoSEQ assay. For each cell subset, the extracted genomic DNA was distributed evenly across all wells of several immunoSEQ 96-well plates, and each plate served as one replicate. For sorted subsets, around 200 ng genomic DNA, equal to 25,000 to 35,000 T cell genomes, was loaded into each replicate PCR. Purified libraries were quantified with a Qubit 3.0 fluorometer, sized on a Bioanalyzer 2100, and re-quantified with the KAPA Library Quantification kit. Every immunoSEQ 96-well plate was sequenced on a separate single-read 150-cycle Illumina NextSeq 550 flow cell. Per the authors' processing: Because the immunoSEQ output held only junctional sequences and lacked quality scores, the filtering could not match the filtering applied to full-length reads. Sequences were annotated with PyIR, a Python wrapper for IgBLAST v1.9, using IMGT germline references to assign V/J genes and CDR3. Any read was removed if the V/J assignment was weak (E-value above 1e-6), the CDR3 was missing, or the read contained stop codons, out-of-frame junctions, or ambiguous translated residues. V3J clonotypes were defined as sequences sharing an identical inferred V gene, J gene, and CDR3 amino acid sequence. The percentage overlap between two repertoires was calculated by dividing the number of shared unique clonotypes by the size of the smaller repertoire. Repertoire richness was assessed with RTK rarefaction, the Chao1 estimator, and Recon v2.1 estimates of unobserved clonotypes. Generation probabilities were computed with OLGA for all TCRbeta clonotypes obtained by the gDNA method from several donors. TCRdb retrieved this table from immuneACCESS and kept in-frame rearrangements only. Not all clones are present; in checked studies, unresolved V genes account for under half, and no reason is known for the remainder. The V and J calls and the clone size are those of that table, but D and trimming were determined from the DNA. The table for this sample lists approximately 2,000,000 clones; roughly 92% of them were counted only once. Approximately 0.39% of the sample comes from the top ten.

Trimming costs V 6 bases and J 5 bases, and their ends lie 19 bases apart. The CDR3 runs 15 residues from the cysteine to the phenylalanine. Of all the DNA, just the CDR3 is kept, 45 bases in frame from base 1. The germline V gene sets CDR1 to MNHNS and CDR2 to SASEGT. The donors were healthy, HIV-negative adults with no recently reported acute infections or vaccinations. Only Caucasian adults living in Nashville, Tennessee, USA were represented among the donors. CD4+ T cells were enriched by magnetic negative selection; naive cells were then positively selected on CD45RA, and the negative fraction formed the memory subset. Blood was collected by leukapheresis, and PBMCs were isolated by Ficoll-Histopaque density gradient centrifugation and then cryopreserved in liquid nitrogen vapor phase. Purity and quantity of every magnetically sorted T cell population were checked by analytical flow cytometry. Each sorted fraction had its genomic DNA isolated and then quantified by UV absorbance on a Nanodrop 2000c.

The chain couples TRBV6-1 to TRBJ1-1; the D gene assignment is ambiguous. Material: naive CD4+ T cells from PBMCs. The cell subset or site label corresponds to: CD45RA+ positively selected. The receptor's source is a man between 18 and 29 years old in good health. Some clones in this sample may be carry-over from other donors' samples. The CDR3 has the sequence CASRFSGGYGTEAFF. The nucleotide sequence is given as TGTGCCAGCAGATTCTCAGGCGGTTACGGAACTGAAGCTTTCTTT.